Below, one T cell receptor beta chain is given with its context. The junction differs from germline at one of its ends, possibly a read error. This sample is part of a study of metastatic and nonmetastatic thyroid tumors. In the study overall: Across blood and tumor or nodule tissue, repertoires from malignant and benign thyroid patients were compared with one another.

Source study methods: Researchers built a distant-metastasis classifier for papillary thyroid cancer that drew on CDR3 differences across clinicopathological groups. TCRdb recomputed clones from the PCR reads via MiXCR. The V and J calls here are based on TCRdb, not the publication. The repertoire consists of 30,000 to 35,000 clones, with approximately 29% occurring once and the leading ten covering 32%. CDR1 is MDHEN, CDR2 SYDVKM, per germline. CDR3 length: 12 residues. No treatment had been given to any patient before thyroid surgery. The chain joins TRBV28 to TRBJ1-2; D unclear. Sequenced input: blood. The sequence was collected from a female donor with papillary thyroid cancer or a benign thyroid nodule (not recorded which). Some clones in this sample may be carry-over from other donors' samples. The CDR3 DNA reads as TGTGCCAGCATTTGGGCAGCCTATGGCTACACGTTC. This translates into CASIWAAYGYTF.